These T cell receptor beta chains were read from a single sample in a study of blood T cell repertoires in COVID-19. Produced via immunoSEQ multiplex PCR; TCRdb's table is partial and in-frame only. The table has 150,000 to 200,000 clones, about four fifths seen once. Specimen: peripheral blood. The receptors originated from a man in his 70s with active or convalescent COVID-19. CDR3s include the opening cysteine and the closing phenylalanine or tryptophan. Each record gives: V gene, CDR3 protein.

v_gene: TRBV30; CDR3aa: CAWAGAGRNQPQHF
v_gene: TRBV30; CDR3aa: CAGTEGGYYGYTF
v_gene: TRBV5-4; CDR3aa: CASSLGGWGQGASARGYTF
v_gene: TRBV5-1; CDR3aa: CASSLTDPGTGELFF
v_gene: TRBV5-4; CDR3aa: CASSSGLAGVETQYF
v_gene: TRBV3-1/TRBV3-2; CDR3aa: CASSQSIQGHGYTF
v_gene: TRBV7-8; CDR3aa: CASKVGGNSPLHF
v_gene: TRBV10-3; CDR3aa: CAISSVTSPGNTIYF
v_gene: TRBV6-2/TRBV6-3; CDR3aa: CASSGAPAANVGYTF
v_gene: TRBV6-5; CDR3aa: CASSPGVNYGYTF
v_gene: TRBV6-2/TRBV6-3; CDR3aa: CASSYSPGTPAKGYEGYTF
v_gene: TRBV2; CDR3aa: CASTGDRANTGELFF
v_gene: TRBV10-1; CDR3aa: CASSEGQGINYEQYF
v_gene: TRBV7-2; CDR3aa: CASSTYTGELFF
v_gene: TRBV11-1; CDR3aa: CASSLWGEREQYF
v_gene: TRBV5-1; CDR3aa: CASSRVVSNQPQHF
v_gene: TRBV5-1; CDR3aa: CASRQDREAEAFF
v_gene: TRBV30; CDR3aa: CAWSPAGLRNEQFF
v_gene: TRBV6-1; CDR3aa: CASSDVGHITGADTQYF
v_gene: TRBV7-9; CDR3aa: CASSQPGTYSGNTIYF
v_gene: TRBV5-8; CDR3aa: CASSFGTQETQYF
v_gene: TRBV5-1; CDR3aa: CASSLGTSGIYEQYF
v_gene: TRBV9; CDR3aa: CASSIRQGGTGELFF
v_gene: TRBV2; CDR3aa: CASSGDLDRFTEAFF
v_gene: TRBV27; CDR3aa: CASSPAGGPNTGELFF
v_gene: TRBV30; CDR3aa: CAWRENTGELFF
v_gene: TRBV4-1; CDR3aa: CASSQDTGTGRGNTEAFF